The text below deals with one TCR beta chain. Trimming removed 0 bases from V and 3 bases from J, with 11 bases in between. Germline-derived CDR1 and CDR2 are DFQATT and SNEGSKA (reference sequence). CDR3 length: 15 residues. This specimen belongs to a study of CD8 T cells in Susac syndrome. The RNA input was roughly 0.45 to 1 ug, and it was reverse transcribed with random hexamers. Using its own MiXCR run on the immunoSEQ multiplex PCR reads, TCRdb lists one record per CDR3 protein. The sample holds approximately 170,000 distinct CDR3 sequences, 90% to 95% seen once. Healthy donors served as age- and sex-matched controls.

The sample comprised CD4+ T cells from PBMCs. This TCR was sampled from a human donor in good health. The chain uses TRBV20-1 and TRBJ1-4; D is perhaps TRBD1 (5 bases). CDR3 nucleotide sequence: TGCAGTGCTAGAGATCGCGGGGGAGCTAATGAAAAACTGTTTTTT. This codes for CSARDRGGANEKLFF.